A selection of T cell receptor beta chains follows, all from one sample in a study of response to subunit inactivated influenza vaccine. One entry per CDR3 protein, called by TCRdb with MiXCR from the RT-PCR reads. This sample has around 540,000 distinct CDR3 sequences, with 10% to 15% found just once. The specimen was PBMCs from blood, collected on the day of vaccination. These receptors were taken from a man aged 45-65 years who received an inactivated influenza vaccine. Both conserved end residues are part of each CDR3. The D gene is left open where the match is weak. Clone size, where shown, is once, few, many, or a class for clones that have expanded.

j_gene: TRBJ2-3; d_gene: TRBD2; v_gene: TRBV6-1; abundance: few; CDR3aa: CASERLAGADTQYF; CDR3nt: TGTGCCAGCGAACGACTAGCGGGGGCAGATACGCAGTATTTT
j_gene: TRBJ2-1; d_gene: TRBD2; v_gene: TRBV5-1; abundance: NA; CDR3aa: CASSFEAGGVFLRNEQFF; CDR3nt: TGCGCCAGCAGCTTTGAAGCGGGAGGGGTTTTTTTAAGGAATGAGCAGTTCTTC
j_gene: TRBJ2-5; d_gene: NA; v_gene: TRBV11-1; abundance: NA; CDR3aa: CASSLAYIGERIEETQYF; CDR3nt: TGTGCCAGCAGCTTAGCCTACATTGGGGAGAGGATTGAAGAGACCCAGTACTTC
j_gene: TRBJ2-2; d_gene: TRBD1; v_gene: TRBV20-1; abundance: NA; CDR3aa: CSASLGTGGTGELFF; CDR3nt: TGCAGTGCTAGTCTCGGGACAGGGGGCACCGGGGAGCTGTTTTTT
j_gene: TRBJ2-7; d_gene: TRBD2; v_gene: TRBV29-1; abundance: many; CDR3aa: CSVESAGAPYEQYF; CDR3nt: TGCAGCGTTGAATCAGCGGGGGCACCCTACGAGCAGTACTTC
j_gene: TRBJ1-3; d_gene: TRBD1; v_gene: TRBV29-1; abundance: few; CDR3aa: CSVEDFRDSFGNTIYF; CDR3nt: TGCAGCGTTGAAGATTTCCGGGACAGCTTCGGAAACACCATATATTTT
j_gene: TRBJ2-7; d_gene: TRBD2; v_gene: TRBV4-3; abundance: many; CDR3aa: CASSHGLAASSYEQYF; CDR3nt: TGCGCCAGCAGCCACGGACTAGCGGCGAGCTCCTACGAGCAGTACTTC
j_gene: TRBJ2-3; d_gene: NA; v_gene: TRBV24-1; abundance: few; CDR3aa: CATSDKDSPTDTQYF; CDR3nt: TGTGCCACCAGTGATAAGGATAGTCCCACAGATACGCAGTATTTT
j_gene: TRBJ2-1; d_gene: TRBD2; v_gene: TRBV12-3/TRBV12-4; abundance: many; CDR3aa: CASSLATSGAYNEQFF; CDR3nt: TGTGCCAGCAGTTTAGCGACTAGCGGAGCATACAATGAGCAGTTCTTC
j_gene: TRBJ2-1; d_gene: NA; v_gene: TRBV5-1; abundance: many; CDR3aa: CASSLVAGTNNEQFF; CDR3nt: TGCGCCAGCAGCTTGGTGGCAGGGACAAACAATGAGCAGTTCTTC
j_gene: TRBJ2-3; d_gene: NA; v_gene: TRBV5-1; abundance: few; CDR3aa: CASSPEPSTDTQYF; CDR3nt: TGCGCCAGCAGTCCGGAACCTAGCACAGATACGCAGTATTTT
j_gene: TRBJ2-6; d_gene: NA; v_gene: TRBV18; abundance: NA; CDR3aa: CASSPTTAGANVLTF; CDR3nt: TGTGCCAGCTCACCAACGACAGCTGGGGCCAACGTCCTGACTTTC
j_gene: TRBJ2-1; d_gene: TRBD2; v_gene: TRBV6-2/TRBV6-3; abundance: many; CDR3aa: CASSYSYAGESYNEQFF; CDR3nt: TGTGCCAGCAGTTACTCCTATGCGGGGGAGTCCTACAATGAGCAGTTCTTC
j_gene: TRBJ2-1; d_gene: NA; v_gene: TRBV20-1; abundance: NA; CDR3aa: CSARVISIHEQFF; CDR3nt: TGCAGTGCTAGAGTCATTAGCATCCATGAGCAGTTCTTC
j_gene: TRBJ2-1; d_gene: NA; v_gene: TRBV29-1; abundance: many; CDR3aa: CSVVQGVQFF; CDR3nt: TGCAGCGTCGTACAGGGTGTGCAGTTCTTC
j_gene: TRBJ2-1; d_gene: TRBD2; v_gene: TRBV20-1; abundance: many; CDR3aa: CSAQSGRGEQFF; CDR3nt: TGCAGTGCTCAAAGCGGGAGGGGTGAGCAGTTCTTC
j_gene: TRBJ1-2; d_gene: TRBD1; v_gene: TRBV5-1; abundance: few; CDR3aa: CASSLGQARTGNGYTF; CDR3nt: TGCGCCAGCAGCTTGGGTCAGGCGAGGACAGGGAATGGCTACACCTTC
j_gene: TRBJ2-2; d_gene: TRBD2; v_gene: TRBV7-8; abundance: few; CDR3aa: CASSSAGLNTGELFF; CDR3nt: TGTGCCAGCAGCTCAGCGGGATTGAACACCGGGGAGCTGTTTTTT
j_gene: TRBJ2-7; d_gene: TRBD1; v_gene: TRBV19; abundance: few; CDR3aa: CASSIGDRGPYYEQYF; CDR3nt: TGTGCCAGTAGTATTGGCGACAGGGGGCCTTACTACGAGCAGTACTTC
j_gene: TRBJ2-7; d_gene: TRBD2; v_gene: TRBV9; abundance: NA; CDR3aa: CASSVDPSGGEQYF; CDR3nt: TGTGCCAGCAGCGTAGATCCTAGCGGCGGCGAGCAGTACTTC
j_gene: TRBJ1-3; d_gene: TRBD1; v_gene: TRBV5-1; abundance: NA; CDR3aa: CASSPGRDRRGNTIYF; CDR3nt: TGCGCCAGCAGCCCGGGCCGGGACAGACGTGGAAACACCATATATTTT
j_gene: TRBJ1-5; d_gene: NA; v_gene: TRBV6-1; abundance: few; CDR3aa: CASSPAGGGNQPQHF; CDR3nt: TGTGCCAGCAGCCCCGCGGGGGGTGGCAATCAGCCCCAGCATTTT
j_gene: TRBJ2-2; d_gene: TRBD1; v_gene: TRBV6-1; abundance: many; CDR3aa: CASSPGQGNTGELFF; CDR3nt: TGTGCCAGCAGCCCCGGACAGGGCAACACCGGGGAGCTGTTTTTT
j_gene: TRBJ2-3; d_gene: TRBD1; v_gene: TRBV7-8; abundance: NA; CDR3aa: CASSIRDRAGDTQYF; CDR3nt: TGTGCCAGCAGCATCCGGGACAGGGCTGGAGATACGCAGTATTTT
j_gene: TRBJ2-1; d_gene: TRBD2; v_gene: TRBV20-1; abundance: many; CDR3aa: CSATGLAGANYNEQFF; CDR3nt: TGCAGTGCAACGGGACTAGCGGGAGCTAACTACAATGAGCAGTTCTTC
j_gene: TRBJ1-2; d_gene: NA; v_gene: TRBV6-1; abundance: NA; CDR3aa: CASRKDTHYGYTF; CDR3nt: TGTGCCAGCAGAAAGGACACCCATTATGGCTACACCTTC
j_gene: TRBJ1-6; d_gene: NA; v_gene: TRBV2; abundance: NA; CDR3aa: CASSEGYNSPLHF; CDR3nt: TGTGCCAGCAGTGAAGGCTATAATTCACCCCTCCACTTT
j_gene: TRBJ2-1; d_gene: NA; v_gene: TRBV10-3; abundance: NA; CDR3aa: CAIRASSNEQFF; CDR3nt: TGTGCCATCAGGGCTAGTAGCAATGAGCAGTTCTTC
j_gene: TRBJ2-5; d_gene: NA; v_gene: TRBV5-1; abundance: few; CDR3aa: CASSFRATQETQYF; CDR3nt: TGCGCCAGCAGCTTTAGGGCGACTCAAGAGACCCAGTACTTC
j_gene: TRBJ2-3; d_gene: NA; v_gene: TRBV28; abundance: few; CDR3aa: CASSDQVTSTDTQYF; CDR3nt: TGTGCCAGCAGTGATCAGGTCACTAGCACAGATACGCAGTATTTT
j_gene: TRBJ2-5; d_gene: NA; v_gene: TRBV12-3/TRBV12-4; abundance: many; CDR3aa: CASSLIRETQYF; CDR3nt: TGTGCCAGCAGTTTGATCCGAGAGACCCAGTACTTC
j_gene: TRBJ2-2; d_gene: TRBD2; v_gene: TRBV5-1; abundance: few; CDR3aa: CASSIPTSGGNTGELFF; CDR3nt: TGCGCCAGCAGCATCCCGACTAGCGGGGGGAACACCGGGGAGCTGTTTTTT
j_gene: TRBJ2-7; d_gene: NA; v_gene: TRBV20-1; abundance: many; CDR3aa: CSARDIGTEYEQYF; CDR3nt: TGCAGTGCTAGAGATATTGGGACCGAATACGAGCAGTACTTC
j_gene: TRBJ2-7; d_gene: TRBD2; v_gene: TRBV20-1; abundance: many; CDR3aa: CSAPKLAGIYEQYF; CDR3nt: TGCAGTGCTCCCAAACTAGCGGGGATTTACGAGCAGTACTTC
j_gene: TRBJ2-2; d_gene: NA; v_gene: TRBV9; abundance: many; CDR3aa: CASSADGTLNVGELFF; CDR3nt: TGTGCCAGCAGCGCGGACGGGACTCTCAACGTCGGGGAGCTGTTTTTT
j_gene: TRBJ1-1; d_gene: TRBD1; v_gene: TRBV27; abundance: many; CDR3aa: CASSHGTGSLANTEAFF; CDR3nt: TGTGCCAGCAGCCACGGGACAGGGTCATTGGCGAACACTGAAGCTTTCTTT
j_gene: TRBJ1-4; d_gene: TRBD1; v_gene: TRBV5-5; abundance: few; CDR3aa: CASSRTGSKEKLFF; CDR3nt: TGTGCCAGCAGCCGGACAGGGAGTAAGGAAAAACTGTTTTTT
j_gene: TRBJ2-3; d_gene: TRBD2; v_gene: TRBV19; abundance: NA; CDR3aa: CATTSGIRVADTQYF; CDR3nt: TGTGCGACGACTAGCGGGATAAGAGTCGCAGATACGCAGTATTTT
j_gene: TRBJ2-7; d_gene: TRBD2; v_gene: TRBV7-6; abundance: NA; CDR3aa: CASTPVAGGRIAYEQYF; CDR3nt: TGTGCCAGCACCCCGGTCGCGGGAGGTCGTATAGCCTACGAGCAGTACTTC
j_gene: TRBJ1-5; d_gene: TRBD1; v_gene: TRBV20-1; abundance: many; CDR3aa: CSANGQGYSNQPQHF; CDR3nt: TGCAGTGCTAACGGACAGGGCTATAGCAATCAGCCCCAGCATTTT
j_gene: TRBJ1-4; d_gene: NA; v_gene: TRBV7-2; abundance: few; CDR3aa: CASSQGQRGEKLFF; CDR3nt: TGTGCCAGCAGCCAAGGACAGCGTGGGGAAAAACTGTTTTTT
j_gene: TRBJ2-1; d_gene: TRBD1; v_gene: TRBV11-3; abundance: few; CDR3aa: CASSWDRDRGDNEQFF; CDR3nt: TGTGCCAGCAGCTGGGACCGGGACAGGGGGGACAATGAGCAGTTCTTC
j_gene: TRBJ2-7; d_gene: TRBD2; v_gene: TRBV12-3/TRBV12-4; abundance: few; CDR3aa: CASSITSGGRWGKQYF; CDR3nt: TGTGCCAGCAGTATTACTAGCGGGGGACGTTGGGGCAAGCAGTACTTC
j_gene: TRBJ2-1; d_gene: NA; v_gene: TRBV4-3; abundance: few; CDR3aa: CASSQGVASQAYNEQFF; CDR3nt: TGCGCCAGCAGCCAGGGGGTAGCGAGCCAAGCCTACAATGAGCAGTTCTTC
j_gene: TRBJ2-7; d_gene: TRBD1; v_gene: TRBV3-1; abundance: NA; CDR3aa: CASTPTVGQGFYEQYF; CDR3nt: TGTGCCAGCACCCCAACCGTTGGACAGGGCTTCTACGAGCAGTACTTC
j_gene: TRBJ2-3; d_gene: TRBD1; v_gene: TRBV9; abundance: once; CDR3aa: CASSVGQGARDTQYF; CDR3nt: TGTGCCAGCAGCGTAGGACAGGGGGCGCGAGATACGCAGTATTTT
j_gene: TRBJ1-2; d_gene: NA; v_gene: TRBV20-1; abundance: NA; CDR3aa: CSARLQGPNYGYTF; CDR3nt: TGCAGTGCTAGATTGCAGGGGCCTAACTATGGCTACACCTTC
j_gene: TRBJ2-3; d_gene: TRBD2; v_gene: TRBV6-5; abundance: few; CDR3aa: CASRLAGVTDTQYF; CDR3nt: TGTGCCAGCAGATTAGCGGGGGTGACAGATACGCAGTATTTT
j_gene: TRBJ2-2; d_gene: NA; v_gene: TRBV5-5; abundance: few; CDR3aa: CASSWGGTNTGELFF; CDR3nt: TGTGCCAGCAGCTGGGGTGGGACAAACACCGGGGAGCTGTTTTTT
j_gene: TRBJ2-7; d_gene: NA; v_gene: TRBV18; abundance: NA; CDR3aa: CASSPPGAEYYEQYF; CDR3nt: TGTGCCAGCTCACCACCGGGGGCAGAGTACTACGAGCAGTACTTC
j_gene: TRBJ2-7; d_gene: TRBD2; v_gene: TRBV28; abundance: NA; CDR3aa: CASSIAGGFYEQYF; CDR3nt: TGTGCCAGCAGTATAGCGGGAGGATTCTACGAGCAGTACTTC
j_gene: TRBJ1-6; d_gene: NA; v_gene: TRBV7-3; abundance: NA; CDR3aa: CASSLSMNSPLHF; CDR3nt: TGTGCCAGCAGCTTATCGATGAATTCACCCCTCCACTTT
j_gene: TRBJ1-1; d_gene: NA; v_gene: TRBV6-5; abundance: NA; CDR3aa: CASGSRNTEAFF; CDR3nt: TGTGCCAGCGGGTCCAGGAACACTGAAGCTTTCTTT
j_gene: TRBJ2-6; d_gene: NA; v_gene: TRBV20-1; abundance: few; CDR3aa: CSARDVRGAGANVLTF; CDR3nt: TGCAGTGCTAGAGATGTGCGCGGAGCTGGGGCCAACGTCCTGACTTTC